This TCR beta chain derives from a study of blood T cell repertoires in COVID-19. The protocol was immunoSEQ multiplex PCR, while the TCRdb copy is restricted to in-frame clones and leaves out a portion. The data hold a few hundred thousand clones, with 85% observed a single time. Sequencing was done on a sample of peripheral blood. This clonotype originated in a woman aged 18 to 35 with acute or convalescent COVID-19.

The CDR3 spells CASSRGANQPQHF. The CDR3, as DNA: TGTGCCAGCTCCAGGGGCGCCAATCAGCCCCAGCATTTT. The J gene is TRBJ1-5, the V gene TRBV2, with D perhaps TRBD1 (6 bases). With 8 bases removed from V and 3 bases from J, the gap between germline ends came to 11 bases. The CDR3 has 13 residues. Germline V lookup: CDR1 SNHLY, CDR2 FYNNEI. Looking up the rest from reference TRBV2 and TRBJ1-5 gives the full variable domain: EPEVTQTPSHQVTQMGQEVILRCVPISNHLYFYWYRQILGQKVEFLVSFYNNEISEKSEIFDDQFSVERPDGSNFTLKIRSTKLEDSAMYFCASSRGANQPQHFGDGTRLSIL.